The 21 T cell receptor beta chains below all came from one sample that was sequenced in a study of cytomegalovirus exposure and HLA in healthy donors. The PCR ran on 60 Vbeta and 13 Jbeta primers. Measured with immunoSEQ multiplex PCR; TCRdb has only the in-frame clones, and not every one. The table lists under 200,000 clones, about 59% of them singletons. Source material: PBMCs. These receptors all stem from a man between 35 and 55 years old in good health and CMV-seronegative.

The chain combines TRBV6-5 with TRBJ1-1, with no clear D. The germline gives CDR1 MNHEY, CDR2 SVGAGI. Trimming shortened V by 0 bases and J by 0 bases, and 5 bases separated the two germline ends. The CDR3 is made up of 14 amino acids. This CDR3 reads CASSYSSVNTEAFF. The CDR3 region has the DNA TGTGCCAGCAGTTACTCGTCAGTGAACACTGAAGCTTTCTTT.

This clone was counted between two and nine times. This chain uses TRBV4-2 with TRBJ1-6; 8 bases map to TRBD1. The CDR3 loop spans 16 amino acids. Germline V gene lookup returns CDR1 LGHNA and CDR2 YNFKEQ. The trim removed 5 bases at V and 12 bases at J, leaving 15 bases unmatched. CDR3 amino acids: CASSLAGGQGGVPLHF. Written as DNA, the CDR3 is TGTGCCAGCAGCTTGGCCGGCGGACAGGGAGGAGTACCCCTCCACTTT.

The gene calls are TRBV27 and TRBJ1-2; no clear D. The CDR3 runs 13 residues. Germline V CDR1 and CDR2: MNHEY, SMNVEV (reference sequence). The V end lost 6 bases, the J end lost 3 bases, and 11 bases lay between the germline ends. CDR3 nucleotide sequence: TGTGCCAGCAGCTTCGGTCTAGACTATGGCTACACCTTC. Encoded protein: CASSFGLDYGYTF.

The chain joins TRBV19 to TRBJ2-2, with 7 bases lining up with TRBD2. The V segment lost 3 bases and the J segment 4 bases; nucleotides outside the gene matches: 8. There are 16 residues in the CDR3. Germline CDR1 reads LNHDA; CDR2 reads SQIVND (reference sequence). CDR3 DNA sequence: TGTGCCAGTAGTATTGTCCCAGCGGGATCCACCGGGGAGCTGTTTTTT. It specifies CASSIVPAGSTGELFF.

This sequence joins TRBV5-1 and TRBJ2-5, with 15 bases aligning to TRBD2. The CDR3 length is 18 residues. Trimming at V came to 3 bases and at J to 4 bases, leaving 10 bases not matched to a gene. Germline V gene lookup returns CDR1 SGHRS and CDR2 YFSETQ. The CDR3 DNA is TGCGCCAGCAGCTCCGGACTAGCGGGAGGGCCGTGGGTAGAGACCCAGTACTTC. Amino acid sequence: CASSSGLAGGPWVETQYF.

As to this clone: A read error may produce the germline difference seen at one junction end. This chain uses TRBV10-3 with TRBJ2-1; no reliable D call. The germline V gene has CDR1 ENHRY and CDR2 SYGVKD. This CDR3 region has 12 residues. The CDR3: CANSEFSRVQFF. In DNA form, the CDR3 reads TGTGCCAACAGTGAGTTTTCTAGAGTCCAGTTCTTC.

The gene calls are TRBV18 and TRBJ2-2, with D perhaps TRBD1 (6 bases). V shed 6 bases and J shed 5 bases, with 13 bases lying between them. Germline V gene sequence: CDR1 KGHSH, CDR2 LQKENI. This CDR3 is 14 amino acids long. DNA of the CDR3: TGTGCCAGCTCCCCAGGGGAGTGGACCGGGGAGCTGTTTTTT. Protein: CASSPGEWTGELFF.

The sample holds a few counts of this clone. The gene calls are TRBV5-1 and TRBJ2-7; TRBD1 agrees at 11 bases. Germline-derived CDR1 and CDR2 are SGHRS and YFSETQ. The V segment lost 3 bases and the J segment 4 bases; nucleotides outside the gene matches: 9. The CDR3 is 16 residues long. The CDR3 nucleotides are TGCGCCAGCAGCTGGGGGGGACAGGGGGGCAGGTACGAGCAGTACTTC. Translation: CASSWGGQGGRYEQYF. The whole variable domain, filled in from reference TRBV5-1 and TRBJ2-7, reads KAGVTQTPRYLIKTRGQQVTLSCSPISGHRSVSWYQQTPGQGLQFLFEYFSETQRNKGNFPGRFSGRQFSNSRSEMNVSTLELGDSALYLCASSWGGQGGRYEQYFGPGTRLTVT.

The chain employs TRBV9 and TRBJ2-3; perhaps TRBD2 as D (7 bases). Germline CDR1 reads SGDLS; CDR2 reads YYNGEE. The CDR3 has 16 amino acids. Trimming took off 6 bases at V and 2 bases at J, with 19 bases between the two ends. CDR3 nucleotide sequence: TGTGCCAGCACCCGAGTAGGAGCGGGACACACAGATACGCAGTATTTT. Its translation is CASTRVGAGHTDTQYF. Supplemented by reference TRBV9 and TRBJ2-3, the full variable domain reads DSGVTQTPKHLITATGQRVTLRCSPRSGDLSVYWYQQSLDQGLQFLIQYYNGEERAKGNILERFSAQQFPDLHSELNLSSLELGDSALYFCASTRVGAGHTDTQYFGPGTRLTVL.

The genes are TRBV30 and TRBJ1-2, with a weak D call TRBD1 (6 bases). This CDR3 is 15 amino acids long. Germline-derived CDR1 and CDR2 are GTSNPN and SVGIG (reference sequence). Trimming pared 0 bases from V and 6 bases from J, leaving 17 bases between. DNA for the CDR3: TGTGCCTGGAGTGTACAGGGCACCTTCTCGAATGGCTACACCTTC. Its protein is CAWSVQGTFSNGYTF. Variable domain in full (rest from reference TRBV30 and TRBJ1-2): SQTIHQWPATLVQPVGSPLSLECTVEGTSNPNLYWYRQAAGRGLQLLFYSVGIGQISSEVPQNLSASRPQDRQFILSSKKLLLSDSGFYLCAWSVQGTFSNGYTFGSGTRLTVV.

This clone appeared a few times. J is TRBJ2-2 and V is TRBV28; TRBD1 matches at 11 bases. V lost 3 bases and J lost 6; bases outside the gene matches: 3. Germline CDR1 reads MDHEN; CDR2 reads SYDVKM. The CDR3 has 15 amino acids. The CDR3 coding sequence is TGTGCCAGCAGTTTGAGGGACAGGGGGGCCGGGGAGCTGTTTTTT. Translated: CASSLRDRGAGELFF.

This clone was counted once. The genes are TRBV11-2 and TRBJ2-1; 11 bases line up with TRBD2. This CDR3 region has 15 residues. V lost 5 bases, J lost 4 bases, and 4 bases stayed unmatched. Germline V gene data show CDR1 as SGHAT and CDR2 as FQNNGV. The CDR3 sequence: CASSAGLAEYNEQFF. CDR3 bases: TGTGCCAGCAGCGCGGGACTAGCGGAATACAATGAGCAGTTCTTC.

The V call is TRBV6-5, the J call TRBJ1-2; D is perhaps TRBD1 (5 bases). The CDR3 extends over 16 amino acids. Trimming shortened V by 2 bases and J by 7 bases, and 20 bases separated the two germline ends. Germline V gives CDR1 MNHEY, CDR2 SVGAGI. CDR3 sequence reads: CASSYIGSLGPRGYTF. The CDR3 nucleotides are TGTGCCAGCAGTTACATAGGGTCGTTGGGGCCGCGTGGCTACACCTTC.

V and J are TRBV5-1 and TRBJ1-1, with D uncertain. The V and J ends lost 4 bases and 1 base respectively, with 17 bases between them. The CDR3 extends over 16 amino acids. Germline values: CDR1 SGHRS, CDR2 YFSETQ. CDR3 in amino acids: CASSLRRESPNTEAFF. The CDR3 DNA is TGCGCCAGCAGCCTACGACGGGAGAGTCCGAACACTGAAGCTTTCTTT.

This chain links TRBV5-6 with TRBJ1-5; TRBD1 is a possible D gene (6 bases). V was pared by 1 base and J by 1 base, with 6 bases between. Germline CDR1 reads SGHDT; CDR2 reads YYEEEE. The CDR3 consists of 14 residues. In DNA, the CDR3 is TGTGCCAGCAGCTTGACAGGGAGCAATCAGCCCCAGCATTTT. Protein sequence: CASSLTGSNQPQHF. Looking up the rest from reference TRBV5-6 and TRBJ1-5 gives the full variable domain: DAGVTQSPTHLIKTRGQQVTLRCSPKSGHDTVSWYQQALGQGPQFIFQYYEEEERQRGNFPDRFSGHQFPNYSSELNVNALLLGDSALYLCASSLTGSNQPQHFGDGTRLSIL.

This clone appeared once. The rearrangement uses TRBV6-1 and TRBJ2-5; possible D gene TRBD2, 6 bases. TRBJ2-7 matches the DNA end more closely, so the J call is doubtful. The CDR3 is made up of 14 amino acids. The germline V gene has CDR1 MNHNS and CDR2 SASEGT. Here the CDR3 DNA reads TGTGCCAGCAAAAAGCCGGGAGACTCCTACGAGCAGTACTTC. It translates to CASKKPGDSYEQYF.

The rearrangement links TRBV25-1 to TRBJ2-3; D is ambiguous. Germline loops: CDR1 MGHDK, CDR2 SYGVNS. The CDR3 totals 13 residues. The V and J ends lost 3 bases and 2 bases respectively, with 6 bases between them. CDR3 bases: TGTGCCAGCAGTGAGCGAGACACAGATACGCAGTATTTT. Its protein is CASSERDTDTQYF. Complete variable domain (other parts from reference TRBV25-1 and TRBJ2-3): EADIYQTPRYLVIGTGKKITLECSQTMGHDKMYWYQQDPGMELHLIHYSYGVNSTEKGDLSSESTVSRIRTEHFPLTLESARPSHTSQYLCASSERDTDTQYFGPGTRLTVL.

V gene TRBV19 combines with J gene TRBJ1-2, with D unresolved. V was cut by 1 base and J by 13 bases, with 16 bases left in between. The CDR3 runs 13 residues. The germline CDR1 and CDR2 sequences are LNHDA and SQIVND (reference sequence). CDR3 bases: TGTGCCAGTAGTATAGGCCCAGCCCAGCGGAGCACCTTC. This gives the protein CASSIGPAQRSTF.

This clone was seen once. This chain links TRBV21-1 with TRBJ2-1; the table's D call of TRBD1 was not tested on the DNA. TRBV21-1 is flagged as a pseudogene. The CDR3 has 18 amino acids. This CDR3 is CASTPSPRDFNYDDEQFF. The DNA of the CDR3 is TGTGCCAGCACCCCTTCCCCCAGGGATTTCAACTATGATGATGAGCAGTTCTTC.

This clone was detected a few times. J is TRBJ2-5 and V is TRBV2; D perhaps matches TRBD2 (6 bases). This CDR3 comprises 13 residues. Trimming stripped 5 bases from V and 0 bases from J, with 7 bases between. The V gene's germline CDR1 is SNHLY and CDR2 FYNNEI. As DNA, the CDR3 is TGTGCCAGCAGTTGGACTAACCAAGAGACCCAGTACTTC. Translated, it gives CASSWTNQETQYF.

The chain couples TRBV19 to TRBJ1-2, with TRBD1 identical over 7 bases. This CDR3 contains 16 residues. Per germline, CDR1 LNHDA and CDR2 SQIVND (reference sequence). V lost 0 bases to trimming and J lost 5 bases; unmatched junction nucleotides: 9. CDR3 bases: TGTGCCAGTAGTATAGAGACAAGGACAGGCAGATATGGCTACACCTTC. Translated: CASSIETRTGRYGYTF.